The 26 T cell receptor beta chains listed next were all sequenced from one sample in a study of T cell repertoires in cytomegalovirus infection. TCRdb ran MiXCR on the reads and lists one entry per CDR3 protein. Of about 360,000 distinct CDR3 sequences detected, about a sixth appear once; the ten largest clones hold 8.5% to 10%. Sequencing used PBMCs. Receptors originate from a human donor in good health (CMV status not recorded). Some clones in this sample may be carry-over from other donors' samples.

This clonotype appeared many times. The chain uses TRBV7-2 and TRBJ2-7; a weak D match, TRBD1 (6 bases). The V gene's germline CDR1 is SGHTA and CDR2 FQGNSA. This CDR3 comprises 15 residues. V was cut by 4 bases and J by 0 bases, with 13 bases left in between. The CDR3: CASSSLIGGSYEQYF. As DNA, the CDR3 is TGTGCCAGCAGCTCCCTCATAGGGGGCTCCTACGAGCAGTACTTC. Full variable domain (outside the CDR3, taken from reference TRBV7-2 and TRBJ2-7): GAGVSQSPSNKVTEKGKDVELRCDPISGHTALYWYRQSLGQGLEFLIYFQGNSAPDKSGLPSDRFSAERTGGSVSTLTIQRTQQEDSAVYLCASSSLIGGSYEQYFGPGTRLTVT.

The rearrangement links TRBV20-1 to TRBJ2-1; D is unresolved. This CDR3 is built from 13 residues. CDR1 and CDR2 (germline): DFQATT, SNEGSKA (reference sequence). V was pared by 2 bases and J by 5 bases, with 10 bases between. The CDR3 coding sequence is TGCAGTGCTAGACTCCCGAATAACAATGAGCAGTTCTTC. Its translation: CSARLPNNNEQFF.

The chain has TRBV2 and TRBJ2-6; D is ambiguous. CDR1 and CDR2 (germline): SNHLY, FYNNEI. This CDR3 is built from 15 residues. Deletions cut 1 base from V and 6 bases from J, with 10 bases between. CDR3 bases: TGTGCCAGCAGTGAAGACCAGGCTGCGGCCAACGTCCTGACTTTC. Its translation is CASSEDQAAANVLTF.

Only a few counts were recorded for this clonotype. V usage is TRBV7-9 and J usage is TRBJ2-7; TRBD2 is a possible D gene (6 bases). This CDR3 comprises 12 residues. V dropped 5 bases and J dropped 8 bases, with 13 bases sitting between them. Germline V lookup: CDR1 SEHNR, CDR2 FQNEAQ (reference sequence). CDR3 bases: TGTGCCAGCAGCCTATTCGGGGGACAGCAGTACTTC. Translating it yields CASSLFGGQQYF.

This clonotype was seen ten or more times. J is TRBJ2-4 and V is TRBV7-2, with a weak D call TRBD1 (6 bases). Germline-derived CDR1 and CDR2 are SGHTA and FQGNSA. Trimming removed 0 bases from V and 6 bases from J, with 12 bases in between. This CDR3 spans 15 amino acids. CDR3 sequence: CASSLATGNVNIQYF. The CDR3 DNA sequence: TGTGCCAGCAGCTTAGCAACAGGGAACGTAAACATTCAGTACTTC. Filled out from reference TRBV7-2 and TRBJ2-4, the complete variable domain reads GAGVSQSPSNKVTEKGKDVELRCDPISGHTALYWYRQSLGQGLEFLIYFQGNSAPDKSGLPSDRFSAERTGGSVSTLTIQRTQQEDSAVYLCASSLATGNVNIQYFGAGTRLSVL.

This clonotype was observed at least ten times. V gene TRBV7-3 combines with J gene TRBJ2-1, with 15 bases aligning to TRBD2. Germline V gives CDR1 SGHTA, CDR2 FQGTGA. The CDR3 is 15 residues long. With 4 bases clipped from V and 7 bases from J, the junction kept 2 bases outside the gene matches. CDR3 nucleotide sequence: TGTGCCAGCAGCTCCGGACTAGCGGGGGGGAATGAGCAGTTCTTC. Amino acid sequence: CASSSGLAGGNEQFF.

This clonotype was seen many times. J is TRBJ1-6 and V is TRBV7-2; D gene ambiguous. CDR3 length: 19 residues. Between the trimmed V and J ends, which lost 5 bases and 3 bases, there was a span of 23 bases. From germline, CDR1 is SGHTA and CDR2 FQGNSA. The CDR3 nucleotides are TGTGCCAGCAGCCCGACACGGACCGCAGACCAACTCTATAATTCACCCCTCCACTTT. Translation: CASSPTRTADQLYNSPLHF.

This clonotype was seen ten or more times. The CDR3 DNA follows: TGTGCCTCCGGGGGGAGGACTTACACAGATACGCAGTATTTT. Encoded protein: CASGGRTYTDTQYF. The chain uses TRBV7-2 and TRBJ2-3; 7 bases align to TRBD2. The CDR3 sequence is 14 residues long. Unmatched junction bases numbered 10, after V lost 11 bases and J lost 2 bases. Germline V gene data show CDR1 as SGHTA and CDR2 as FQGNSA.

The chain is built from TRBV2 and TRBJ2-7; 7 positions match TRBD2. The CDR3 is made up of 13 amino acids. CDR1 is SNHLY, CDR2 FYNNEI, per germline. Trimming cost V 6 bases and J 7 bases; bases outside gene matches: 9. The CDR3 nucleotides are TGTGCCAGCAGACCTGGGACTACCGGGGAGCAGTACTTC. This codes for CASRPGTTGEQYF.

In its sample, this clonotype was seen many times. This chain uses TRBV12-3 or TRBV12-4 with TRBJ2-5, with a tentative D call TRBD1 (8 bases). This CDR3 has 14 amino acids. Trimming left V 6 bases short and J 2 bases short, with 13 bases between. CDR3 nucleotide sequence: TGTGCCAGCAGCCTACAGGGGGGGCAAGAGACCCAGTACTTC. It is translated as CASSLQGGQETQYF.

This clonotype has a handful of counts. V is TRBV12-3 or TRBV12-4 and J is TRBJ1-2, with D tentatively TRBD1 (5 bases). CDR3 length: 15 residues. Trimming left V 5 bases short and J 4 bases short, with 17 bases between. The CDR3 bases are TGTGCCAGCAGTCCCGGGGGACCTCTTCTCTATGGCTACACCTTC. Its translation is CASSPGGPLLYGYTF.

This clonotype was counted ten times or more. The chain employs TRBV7-2 and TRBJ2-4; TRBD2 agrees at 8 bases. CDR3 length: 17 amino acids. CDR1 and CDR2 (germline): SGHTA, FQGNSA. Germline trimming cut 5 bases from V and 9 bases from J; bases unmatched to any gene: 18. As DNA, the CDR3 is TGTGCCAGCAGCCAAGCCCCGGGACTAGAGGGACGGAGCATTCAGTACTTC. Protein product: CASSQAPGLEGRSIQYF.

There are a few counts of this clonotype. The rearrangement joins TRBV28 to TRBJ1-1, with unresolved D. Trimming stripped 10 bases from V and 1 base from J, with 7 bases between. Germline CDR1 and CDR2: MDHEN and SYDVKM. There are 11 residues in the CDR3. The CDR3 DNA follows: TGTGCCATCACAAGGAACACTGAAGCTTTCTTT. The encoded protein is CAITRNTEAFF.

This clonotype has a count of ten or more. This chain links TRBV7-6 with TRBJ2-1, with D unclear. CDR1 is SGHVS, CDR2 FNYEAQ, per germline. CDR3 size: 15 residues. V shed 5 bases and J shed 4 bases, with 15 bases lying between them. The CDR3 loop is CASSTTTPGYNEQFF. The CDR3 bases are TGTGCCAGCAGCACGACAACCCCAGGATACAATGAGCAGTTCTTC.

The chain links TRBV7-9 to TRBJ2-7; 9 positions match TRBD2. The CDR3 has 15 amino acids. Germline V gene data show CDR1 as SEHNR and CDR2 as FQNEAQ (reference sequence). V gave up 5 bases and J gave up 0 bases; unmatched junction bases: 5. As DNA, the CDR3 is TGTGCCAGCAGCCCAGGGACTAGCAGCTCCTACGAGCAGTACTTC. Translating gives CASSPGTSSSYEQYF.

This clonotype has at least ten counts. The chain carries TRBV7-8 and TRBJ2-1, with TRBD2 matching 9 bases. The trim removed 6 bases at V and 9 bases at J, leaving 12 bases unmatched. CDR1 and CDR2 (germline): SGHVS, FQNEAQ. The CDR3 has 15 amino acids. The DNA for the CDR3 is TGTGCCAGCAGACGAGCTGGGCGGGAGGGGGCTGAGCAGTTCTTC. Translating it yields CASRRAGREGAEQFF.

This clonotype was observed at least ten times. The chain is built from TRBV6-2 or TRBV6-3 and TRBJ2-7; TRBD2 matches at 12 bases. Germline V gene lookup returns CDR1 MNHEY and CDR2 SVGEGT. V lost 6 bases and J lost 10; bases outside the gene matches: 16. The CDR3 loop spans 16 amino acids. Here the CDR3 reads CASRLPTTSGRPVQYF. Written as DNA, the CDR3 is TGTGCCAGCAGGCTACCGACAACTAGCGGGAGGCCAGTACAGTACTTC.

A word on this clonotype: This may be a read error: a much more frequent sequence differs by one nucleotide. The J gene is TRBJ2-7, the V gene TRBV7-2; D possibly corresponds to TRBD2 (6 bases). The CDR3 is 15 amino acids. Germline CDR1 reads SGHTA; CDR2 reads FQGNSA. CDR3 region: CPSTPGLGGDYEQYF. CDR3 DNA sequence: TGTCCCAGCACCCCGGGGTTAGGCGGGGACTACGAGCAGTACTTC.

There are a few counts of this clonotype. The V and J genes are TRBV5-6 and TRBJ2-4, with a tentative D call TRBD2 (6 bases). Trimming took off 4 bases at V and 0 bases at J, with 14 bases between the two ends. The CDR3 consists of 16 residues. Germline CDR1 reads SGHDT; CDR2 reads YYEEEE. The CDR3 coding sequence is TGTGCCAGCAGCACGGGACTCCGGGGAGCCAAAAACATTCAGTACTTC. Protein sequence: CASSTGLRGAKNIQYF.

The chain couples TRBV18 to TRBJ1-1; D gene unclear. This CDR3 contains 14 residues. V was cut by 0 bases and J by 1 base, with 6 bases left in between. CDR1 KGHSH and CDR2 LQKENI come from the germline V gene. CDR3: CASSPPGRNTEAFF. In nucleotides, the CDR3 is TGTGCCAGCTCACCACCCGGACGGAACACTGAAGCTTTCTTT.

The chain carries TRBV12-3 or TRBV12-4 and TRBJ2-7; the match to TRBD2 covers 14 bases. With 3 bases clipped from V and 10 bases from J, the junction kept 5 bases outside the gene matches. The CDR3 has 14 amino acids. The CDR3 DNA follows: TGTGCCAGCAGTTTCGAAGGACTAGCGGGAGGTCAGTACTTC. Its protein is CASSFEGLAGGQYF.

This clonotype was seen only a few times. This chain joins TRBV20-1 and TRBJ1-1; D is unresolved. This CDR3 is 15 amino acids long. The V gene lost 3 bases and the J gene lost 7 bases, with 21 bases spanning the gap. The germline V gene has CDR1 DFQATT and CDR2 SNEGSKA (reference sequence). The DNA for the CDR3 is TGCAGTGCTAGTTCTCTTGGGCAGGTCCGAGGTGAAGCTTTCTTT. Encoded protein: CSASSLGQVRGEAFF.

In its sample, this clonotype was seen many times. V gene TRBV7-2 combines with J gene TRBJ2-5; 13 bases match TRBD2. Germline V gene sequence: CDR1 SGHTA, CDR2 FQGNSA. The CDR3 loop spans 16 amino acids. Losses at the gene ends were 0 bases for V and 2 bases for J; bases not matched to a gene: 0. The CDR3 nucleotides are TGTGCCAGCAGCTTAGCGACTAGCGGGGGGCAAGAGACCCAGTACTTC. As protein: CASSLATSGGQETQYF.

This clonotype appeared a few times. This sequence joins TRBV24-1 and TRBJ2-3; 9 bases align to TRBD2. From germline, CDR1 is KGHDR and CDR2 SFDVKD. V lost 7 bases, J lost 0 bases, and 1 base stayed unmatched. This CDR3 has 14 amino acids. The CDR3 DNA sequence: TGTGCCACCAGGGCGGGAGGGAGCACAGATACGCAGTATTTT. This gives the protein CATRAGGSTDTQYF.

In its sample, this clonotype was seen many times. CDR3 in amino acids: CASSPRLAGGGNEQFF. The CDR3 DNA reads as TGTGCCAGCAGCCCCCGACTAGCGGGAGGTGGGAATGAGCAGTTCTTC. The J gene is TRBJ2-1, the V gene TRBV7-2; the match to TRBD2 covers 13 bases. The CDR3 sequence is 16 residues long. Germline V gives CDR1 SGHTA, CDR2 FQGNSA. After removal of 5 bases from V and 7 bases from J, the junction contained 8 bases not matched to a gene. The variable domain in full, completed from reference TRBV7-2 and TRBJ2-1, reads GAGVSQSPSNKVTEKGKDVELRCDPISGHTALYWYRQSLGQGLEFLIYFQGNSAPDKSGLPSDRFSAERTGGSVSTLTIQRTQQEDSAVYLCASSPRLAGGGNEQFFGPGTRLTVL.

This clonotype was counted at least ten times. The rearrangement uses TRBV19 and TRBJ1-2; the match to TRBD1 covers 7 bases. With V trimmed by 7 bases and J by 3 bases, 14 bases remained unmatched. Germline-derived CDR1 and CDR2 are LNHDA and SQIVND (reference sequence). This CDR3 is built from 16 residues. The CDR3 reads CASTSGTASGDYGYTF. The CDR3 DNA reads TGTGCCAGTACCTCCGGGACAGCTTCGGGTGACTATGGCTACACCTTC.